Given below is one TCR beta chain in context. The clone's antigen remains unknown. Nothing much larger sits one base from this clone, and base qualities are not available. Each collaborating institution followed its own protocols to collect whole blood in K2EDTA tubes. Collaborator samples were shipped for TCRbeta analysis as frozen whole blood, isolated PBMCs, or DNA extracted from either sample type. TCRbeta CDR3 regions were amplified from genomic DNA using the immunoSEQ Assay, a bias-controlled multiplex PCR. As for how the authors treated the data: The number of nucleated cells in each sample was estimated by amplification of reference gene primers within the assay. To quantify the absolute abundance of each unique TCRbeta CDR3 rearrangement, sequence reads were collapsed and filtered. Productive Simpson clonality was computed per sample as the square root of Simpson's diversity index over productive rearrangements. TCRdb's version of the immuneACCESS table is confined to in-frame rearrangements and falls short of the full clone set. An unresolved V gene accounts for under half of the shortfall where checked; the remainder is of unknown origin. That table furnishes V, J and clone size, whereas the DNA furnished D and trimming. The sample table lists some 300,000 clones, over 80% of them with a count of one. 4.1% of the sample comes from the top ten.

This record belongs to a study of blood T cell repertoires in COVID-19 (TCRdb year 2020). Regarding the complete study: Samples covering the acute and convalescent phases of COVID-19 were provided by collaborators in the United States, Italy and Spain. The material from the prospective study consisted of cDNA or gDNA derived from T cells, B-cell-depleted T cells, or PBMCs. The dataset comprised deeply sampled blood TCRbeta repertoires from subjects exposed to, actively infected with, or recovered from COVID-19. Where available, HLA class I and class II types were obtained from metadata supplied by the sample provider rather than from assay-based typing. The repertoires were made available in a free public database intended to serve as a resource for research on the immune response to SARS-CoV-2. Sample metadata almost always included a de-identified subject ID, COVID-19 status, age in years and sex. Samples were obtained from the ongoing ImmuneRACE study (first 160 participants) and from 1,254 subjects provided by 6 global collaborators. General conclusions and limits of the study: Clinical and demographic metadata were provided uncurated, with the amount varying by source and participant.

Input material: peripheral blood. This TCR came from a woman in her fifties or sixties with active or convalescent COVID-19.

The nucleotides read TGTGCCAGCTCACTACAAGGGGGCAGCACAGATACGCAGTATTTT. This sequence encodes CASSLQGGSTDTQYF. The sequence joins TRBV18 to TRBJ2-3; the junction holds 7 bases that match TRBD1. CDR1 and CDR2 are drawn from the germline V gene: KGHSH, LQKENI. The CDR3 spans 15 residues, from the cysteine through the phenylalanine. The CDR3 DNA has 45 bases and is translated from base 1. Unmatched junction bases come to 4, with V trimmed by 4 bases and J by 0 bases.